This T cell receptor beta chain is drawn from a study of blood T cell repertoires in COVID-19. In the study overall: The analysed material was cDNA or gDNA that came from T cells, B-cell-depleted T cells, or PBMCs.

The protocol was immunoSEQ multiplex PCR, while the TCRdb copy is restricted to in-frame clones and leaves out a portion. The table includes more than 100,000 clones, about nine tenths detected once. The CDR3 totals 14 residues. Germline CDR1 and CDR2: LNHNV and YYDKDF (reference sequence). V lost 0 bases and J 0 bases, leaving 5 bases between the germline ends. Material: peripheral blood. The rearrangement joins TRBV15 to TRBJ1-2; the D is unclear. The receptor was isolated from a man aged 40-49 years with acute or convalescent COVID-19. The CDR3 sequence: CATSRETANYGYTF. The CDR3 nucleotides read TGTGCCACCAGCAGAGAAACAGCTAACTATGGCTACACCTTC.